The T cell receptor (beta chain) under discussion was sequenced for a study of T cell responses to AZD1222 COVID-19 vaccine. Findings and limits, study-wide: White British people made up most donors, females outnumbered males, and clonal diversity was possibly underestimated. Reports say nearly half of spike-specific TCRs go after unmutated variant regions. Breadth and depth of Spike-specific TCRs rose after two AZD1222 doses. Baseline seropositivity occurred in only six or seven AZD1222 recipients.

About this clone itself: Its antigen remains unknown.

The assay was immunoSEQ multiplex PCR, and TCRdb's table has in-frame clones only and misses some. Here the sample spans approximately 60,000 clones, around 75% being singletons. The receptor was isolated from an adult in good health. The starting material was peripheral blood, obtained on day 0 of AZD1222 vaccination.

The CDR3 region has the DNA TGCGCCAGCAGCCAAGATCGGGGGGGCGATGAGACCCAGTACTTC. This gives the protein CASSQDRGGDETQYF. The rearrangement joins TRBV4-3 to TRBJ2-5; 8 nucleotides agree with TRBD2. Germline assignment: CDR1 LGHNA and CDR2 YSLEER. The CDR3 runs 15 residues. The V and J ends lost 0 bases and 5 bases, in that order; junction bases with no gene match: 5.